One sample yielded the 32 T cell receptor beta chains listed below, sequenced in a study of CD8+ T cells in alopecia areata (dated by TCRdb to 2016 to 2019). Pooled mouse cutaneous lymph node cells were stained for CD4, CD8alpha, NKG2D, NKG2ACE and other markers, then sorted on a BD Influx. Library generation was performed with the immunoSEQ multiplex PCR assay. RNA was extracted from all samples and reverse transcribed into cDNA as template for TCR sequencing. This immuneACCESS table, as held by TCRdb, lists in-frame sequences with V and J called but not all clones. Of the missing ones, under half trace to an unresolved V gene in checked studies; the others have no known cause. Listed for this sample are about 18,000 clones, none observed only a single time. The ten largest clones add up to approximately 30% of the sample. The sample consisted of CD8+ T cells sorted from a lymph node. These receptors all stem from a C3H/HeJ mouse with alopecia areata. Mice of this line possess the MHC haplotype H2-k.

At least ten counts were recorded for this clone. The genes and germline here are from mouse. This CDR3 reads CASSDGTAYEQYF. The sequenced part of the CDR3 DNA is TGTGCCAGCAGTGATGGGACTGCTTAT. This rearrangement joins TRBV13-3 to TRBJ2-7; D may be TRBD2 (6 bases). The read stops 4 residues short of the end of the CDR3; the missing end is completed from the germline J gene. This CDR3 spans 13 amino acids. Germline V gene sequence: CDR1 NNHDY, CDR2 SYVADS.

As to this clone: The gene names here belong to mouse. Sequencing ends 4 residues short of the CDR3 end; the germline J gene provides the rest. The chain is built from TRBV14 and TRBJ2-1; 8 bases align to TRBD1. The CDR3 runs 14 residues. Germline values: CDR1 SGHDT, CDR2 FRDEAV. Trimming removed 4 bases from V and 3 bases from J; junction bases left unmatched: 3. Incomplete CDR3 DNA: TGTGCCAGCAGTGGGGACAGGAGCTATGCT. Amino acid sequence: CASSGDRSYA. The complete CDR3 protein is CASSGDRSYAEQFF.

This clone was seen repeatedly, ten times or more. The gene names given are mouse names. The DNA ends 4 residues before the CDR3 does, and the rest of the CDR3 is filled in from the germline J gene. The chain combines TRBV1 with TRBJ2-7; no clear D. This CDR3 comprises 13 residues. V gave up 0 bases and J gave up 0 bases, with 3 bases separating them. The germline gives CDR1 NSQYPW, CDR2 LRSPGD (reference sequence). Here the CDR3 reads CTCSAEGSYEQYF. The sequenced CDR3 bases are TGCACCTGCAGTGCAGAGGGCTCCTAT. Combining the CDR3 with reference TRBV1 and TRBJ2-7 gives the whole variable domain VTLLEQNPRWRLVPRGQAVNLRCILKNSQYPWMSWYQQDLQKQLQWLFTLRSPGDKEVKSLPGADYLATRVTDTELRLQVANMSQGRTLYCTCSAEGSYEQYFGPGTRLTVL.

The table lists this clone with a few counts. The listed genes are named as in mouse. The DNA ends 4 residues before the CDR3 does, and the rest of the CDR3 is filled in from the germline J gene. This rearrangement joins TRBV1 to TRBJ2-3; 7 bases map to TRBD2. V lost 3 bases and J lost 0; bases outside the gene matches: 3. This CDR3 contains 15 residues. Germline V gives CDR1 NSQYPW, CDR2 LRSPGD (reference sequence). CDR3: CTCSATGISAETLYF. The sequenced part of the CDR3 DNA is TGCACCTGCAGTGCGACTGGGATTAGTGCAGAA.

The sample holds a few counts of this clone. Mouse gene names and germline throughout. The read stops 4 residues short of the end of the CDR3; the missing end is completed from the germline J gene. J is TRBJ2-1 and V is TRBV5, with a weak D call TRBD1 (6 bases). Trimming removed 3 bases from V and 4 bases from J, with 7 bases in between. This CDR3 comprises 13 residues. Germline V lookup: CDR1 LGHNA, CDR2 YNLKQL (reference sequence). Incomplete CDR3 DNA: TGTGCCAGCAGCCACACAGGGTATGCT. Its translation is CASSHTGYA. The full CDR3 reads CASSHTGYAEQFF.

As concerns this clone: The gene names given are mouse names. The read comes to an end 4 residues before the CDR3 does, leaving the germline J gene to fill in the end. The chain uses TRBV13-2 and TRBJ2-7; 10 bases fit TRBD2. Germline CDR1 reads NNHNN; CDR2 reads SYGAGS (reference sequence). V gave up 4 bases and J gave up 2 bases; unmatched junction bases: 6. This CDR3 has 15 amino acids. The CDR3: CASGRWGGATYEQYF. The sequenced part of the CDR3 DNA is TGTGCCAGCGGTCGCTGGGGGGGCGCGACCTAT.

This clone was seen a few times. At residue 12, the translated DNA and the protein in TCRdb do not agree; the protein given here is derived from the DNA. The gene symbols are mouse symbols. The read stops 3 residues short of the end of the CDR3; the missing end is completed from the germline J gene. The rearrangement uses TRBV1 and TRBJ1-6; D possibly corresponds to TRBD1 (5 bases). TRBJ1-6 is an ORF for which the function is uncertain. The CDR3 length is 15 residues. Germline V gene lookup returns CDR1 NSQYPW and CDR2 LRSPGD (reference sequence). V was pared by 7 bases and J by 0 bases, with 10 bases between. The sequenced part of the CDR3 DNA is TGCACCTGCACCAACAGGCTTTCCTATAATTCGCCC. Protein product: CTCTNRLSYNSP. The whole CDR3 region reads CTCTNRLSYNSPLYF.

This clone was seen many times. Mouse names are used for the genes. Incomplete CDR3 DNA: TGTGCCAGCAGAGCCGACTGGGGGGGCGACTATGCT. Its protein is CASRADWGGDYA. The whole CDR3 protein is CASRADWGGDYAEQFF. The J gene is TRBJ2-1, the V gene TRBV13-3, with 12 bases identical to TRBD2. The read halts 4 residues ahead of the CDR3 end, with the missing end drawn from the germline J gene. The CDR3 has 16 residues. V was clipped by 5 bases and J by 2 bases; unmatched bases: 5. CDR1 is NNHDY, CDR2 SYVADS, per germline.

This clone was counted a few times. This may come from a read error, since a much larger clone is one base off. The genes are named according to mouse. Read data end 4 residues before the CDR3 end; the end is taken from the germline J gene. The genes are TRBV13-2 and TRBJ2-1; possible D gene TRBD2, 5 bases. Between the trimmed V and J ends, which lost 0 bases and 1 base, there was a span of 5 bases. The CDR3 spans 14 residues. Germline lookup yields CDR1 NNHNN and CDR2 SYGAGS (reference sequence). The covered CDR3 bases are TGTGCCAGCGGTGATGCTGGGAACTATGCT. As protein: CASGDAGNYA. The whole CDR3 sequence reads CASGDAGNYAEQFF.

At least ten counts were recorded for this clone. The gene symbols are mouse symbols. The read comes to an end 4 residues before the CDR3 does, leaving the germline J gene to fill in the end. V and J are TRBV13-3 and TRBJ1-4, with no clear D. The CDR3 runs 16 residues. Trimming cost V 0 bases and J 0 bases, with 9 bases left between them. Per germline, CDR1 NNHDY and CDR2 SYVADS. The CDR3 DNA, read in part, is TGTGCCAGCAGTGATGCACAGAATCTTTCCAACGAA. Its translation is CASSDAQNLSNE. From start to end, the CDR3 is CASSDAQNLSNERLFF.

Only a few counts were recorded for this clone. These gene names are mouse names. From the germline J gene comes the end of the CDR3, since the read stops 4 residues before it. The rearrangement links TRBV19 to TRBJ2-7, with 8 nucleotides matching TRBD2. The germline CDR1 and CDR2 sequences are FNHDT and SITEND (reference sequence). Trimming took 6 bases from V and 1 from J; bases not matched to a gene: 3. The CDR3 covers 13 residues. The CDR3: CASTGGRSYEQYF. Incomplete CDR3 DNA: TGTGCCAGCACTGGGGGGAGGTCCTAT.

Many counts were recorded for this clone. Any gene name here is a mouse gene name. The read stops 4 residues short of the end of the CDR3; the missing end is completed from the germline J gene. The chain is built from TRBV1 and TRBJ2-7; the match to TRBD2 covers 9 bases. The CDR3 is 14 residues long. From germline, CDR1 is NSQYPW and CDR2 LRSPGD (reference sequence). CDR3 protein: CTCSADNWGDEQYF. The covered CDR3 bases are TGCACCTGCAGTGCAGATAACTGGGGGGAT.

There are a few counts of this clone. The gene names given are mouse names. The sequenced fragment ends 4 residues before the CDR3 boundary, so the rest is inferred from the germline J gene. The chain uses TRBV14 and TRBJ2-3, with 14 positions matching TRBD2. V shed 1 base, J shed 2 bases, and the junction held 6 bases outside the gene matches. Germline V CDR1 and CDR2: SGHDT, FRDEAV. The CDR3 extends over 18 amino acids. CDR3 bases read: TGTGCCAGCAGTTTCGGGACTGGGGGGGCGCGAGATGCAGAA. This translates into CASSFGTGGARDAE. The whole CDR3 region reads CASSFGTGGARDAETLYF.

A remark on this clone: Germline and genes: mouse. Partial CDR3 DNA: TGCACCTGCAGTGCAGATCGGACAACA. Translating it yields CTCSADRTT. The full-length CDR3 reads as CTCSADRTTEVFF. The chain combines TRBV1 with TRBJ1-1, with D possibly being TRBD1 (5 bases). The CDR3 is cut off 4 residues early in the read; its end comes from the germline J gene. This CDR3 contains 13 residues. Germline loops: CDR1 NSQYPW, CDR2 LRSPGD (reference sequence).

This clone was seen repeatedly, ten times or more. The germline and genes are mouse ones. The read stops 4 residues short of the end of the CDR3; the missing end is completed from the germline J gene. This chain uses TRBV16 with TRBJ1-1; D uncertain. This CDR3 has 12 residues. Germline lookup yields CDR1 SGHSA and CDR2 FRNQAP. The CDR3: CASSTQATEVFF. The sequenced part of the CDR3 DNA is TGTGCAAGCAGCACCCAGGCGACA.

The table lists this clone with many counts. All gene names here are mouse names. From the germline J gene comes the end of the CDR3, since the read stops 4 residues before it. V and J are TRBV29 and TRBJ1-1, with TRBD1 matching 8 bases. The germline CDR1 and CDR2 sequences are MSHET and SYDVDS. CDR3 length: 13 residues. The CDR3 bases that were read are TGTGCTAGCAGTTCTCAGGGGGCGCGA. It specifies CASSSQGAR. Given in full, the CDR3 is CASSSQGAREVFF.

A remark on this clone: Mouse gene names and germline throughout. The CDR3 extends 4 residues past the end of the read, so its final part is completed from the germline J gene. The chain recombines TRBV1 with TRBJ2-1, with TRBD2 matching over 11 bases. The CDR3 extends over 17 amino acids. Germline V gene data show CDR1 as NSQYPW and CDR2 as LRSPGD (reference sequence). Trimming cost V 1 base and J 3 bases; bases outside gene matches: 5. Partial CDR3 DNA: TGCACCTGCAGTGCAGGAGACTGGGGGGGGGCCTATGCT. Amino acids: CTCSAGDWGGAYA. The whole CDR3 protein reads CTCSAGDWGGAYAEQFF.

Notes on this clone: Any gene name here is a mouse gene name. The read halts 4 residues ahead of the CDR3 end, with the missing end drawn from the germline J gene. The chain joins TRBV13-3 to TRBJ2-1; 8 bases map to TRBD2. V lost 2 bases to trimming and J lost 6 bases; unmatched junction nucleotides: 4. The CDR3 loop spans 14 amino acids. Germline values: CDR1 NNHDY, CDR2 SYVADS. CDR3 DNA, as far as it was read: TGTGCCAGCAGTGAGGGGGGGCGCGGTGCT. The encoded protein is CASSEGGRGA. The complete CDR3 protein is CASSEGGRGAEQFF.

On this clone: Germline and genes here are mouse. The read is 4 residues too short to cover the CDR3 end, so that end is filled in from the germline J gene. The chain employs TRBV13-2 and TRBJ2-7; D is undetermined. Germline CDR1 reads NNHNN; CDR2 reads SYGAGS (reference sequence). This CDR3 is 12 amino acids long. Partial CDR3 DNA: TGTGCCAGCGGTGATATGACATAT. Amino acid sequence: CASGDMTY. The entire CDR3 protein reads CASGDMTYEQYF.

This clone was picked up many times. Gene names denote mouse genes. The observed sequence ends 4 residues before the CDR3 terminus, with the missing tail filled in from the germline J gene. V gene TRBV13-3 combines with J gene TRBJ2-4; possible D gene TRBD1, 5 bases. This CDR3 has 13 amino acids. The germline CDR1 and CDR2 sequences are NNHDY and SYVADS. V lost 6 bases, J lost 0 bases, and 8 bases lay in between. CDR3 DNA (partial): TGTGCCAGCAATGACAGAAGTCAAAAC. This encodes CASNDRSQN. The CDR3 in its entirety is CASNDRSQNTLYF.

This clone was seen repeatedly, ten times or more. Mouse gene names apply. The CDR3 spells CASSGTNYAEQFF. Partial CDR3 DNA: TGTGCCAGCAGTGGGACAAACTATGCT. The V call is TRBV13-3, the J call TRBJ2-1; TRBD1 is a possible D gene (5 bases). Read coverage stops 4 residues before the CDR3 terminus; the germline J gene supplies the remainder. The CDR3 extends over 13 amino acids. The germline V gene encodes CDR1 NNHDY and CDR2 SYVADS. V lost 3 bases to trimming and J lost 1 base, with 5 bases between them.

This clone was observed at least ten times. Gene and germline names: mouse. The read terminates 4 residues before the CDR3 end, so the remaining end is supplied by the germline J gene. The chain has TRBV20 and TRBJ2-1; a possible D gene is TRBD1 (6 bases). The CDR3 has 14 amino acids. The germline gives CDR1 GFQATS, CDR2 STVNSAI. Trimming removed 1 base at V and 4 bases at J, with 11 bases between. CDR3 DNA (partial): TGTGGTGCTAGGGTGAGGGACACATATGCT. Its translation: CGARVRDTYA. The full CDR3 is CGARVRDTYAEQFF.

As regards this clone: Germline and genes: mouse. The DNA ends 4 residues before the CDR3 does, and the rest of the CDR3 is filled in from the germline J gene. V is TRBV13-2 and J is TRBJ1-2; 8 bases match TRBD1. V shed 2 bases and J 0 bases; nucleotides not matched to a gene: 0. The germline gives CDR1 NNHNN, CDR2 SYGAGS (reference sequence). The CDR3 has 14 residues. CDR3 protein: CASGEQGANSDYTF. The CDR3 DNA, read in part, is TGTGCCAGCGGTGAACAGGGGGCAAACTCC.

Turning to this clone: Genes and germline are mouse. This chain's CDR3 is CASSRGQDTQYF. The CDR3 DNA, read in part, is TGTGCCAGCAGCAGGGGCCAAGAC. The V gene is TRBV13-3, the J gene TRBJ2-5; a possible D gene is TRBD1 (6 bases). The read falls 4 residues short of the CDR3 end, and the missing part is taken from the germline J gene. The CDR3 is made up of 12 amino acids. The germline gives CDR1 NNHDY, CDR2 SYVADS. V was clipped by 5 bases and J by 2 bases, with 6 bases between them.

Concerning this clone: Any gene name here is a mouse gene name. With the read ending 4 residues before the CDR3 end, the germline J gene is used to fill in that end. V gene TRBV13-2 combines with J gene TRBJ2-5; unclear D gene. The CDR3 contains 14 residues. Germline values: CDR1 NNHNN, CDR2 SYGAGS (reference sequence). V lost 2 bases and J 0 bases, leaving 7 bases between the germline ends. The CDR3 loop reads CASGESRNQDTQYF. The CDR3 DNA, read in part, is TGTGCCAGCGGTGAGTCAAGGAACCAAGAC.

This clone was counted a few times. Gene names are the mouse ones. From the germline J gene comes the end of the CDR3, since the read stops 4 residues before it. The chain recombines TRBV13-1 with TRBJ2-7, with D possibly being TRBD1 (5 bases). The germline V gene has CDR1 NSHNY and CDR2 SYGAGN. This CDR3 spans 13 amino acids. V gave up 2 bases and J gave up 2 bases, with 8 bases separating them. CDR3 DNA, as far as it was read: TGTGCCAGCAGTGAAGGACAAACCTAT. This translates into CASSEGQTY. The CDR3 in its entirety is CASSEGQTYEQYF.

At least ten counts were recorded for this clone. Germline and genes here are mouse. Partial CDR3 DNA: TGCACCTGCAGTGCAGATCTAGGGGACAGGGGCTATGCT. Encoded protein: CTCSADLGDRGYA. The full CDR3 protein reads CTCSADLGDRGYAEQFF. This chain joins TRBV1 and TRBJ2-1; 10 bases map to TRBD1. The read terminates 4 residues before the CDR3 end, so the remaining end is supplied by the germline J gene. Trimming took 0 bases from V and 3 from J; bases not matched to a gene: 5. CDR3 size: 17 residues. Germline V gene sequence: CDR1 NSQYPW, CDR2 LRSPGD (reference sequence).

This clone showed up just a few times. All gene names here are mouse names. The CDR3 goes on 4 residues after the read ends, and that part is filled in from the germline J gene. V gene TRBV31 combines with J gene TRBJ2-7; 11 positions match TRBD2. Per germline, CDR1 GKSSPN and CDR2 SITVG. The CDR3 runs to 13 residues. V lost 7 bases, J lost 1 base, and 3 bases stayed unmatched. The CDR3 loop is CASDWGGSYEQYF. The part of the CDR3 DNA that was read is TGTGCCTCTGACTGGGGGGGATCCTAT. Full variable domain (missing parts from reference TRBV31 and TRBJ2-7): AQTIHQWPVAEIKAVGSPLSLGCTIKGKSSPNLYWYWQATGGTLQQLFYSITVGQVESVVQLNLSASRPKDDQFILSTEKLLLSHSGFYLCASDWGGSYEQYFGPGTRLTVL.

This clone was counted only a few times. Gene names refer to mouse genes. Read data end 4 residues before the CDR3 end; the end is taken from the germline J gene. The V call is TRBV31, the J call TRBJ2-7; 12 positions agree with TRBD2. The CDR3 consists of 14 residues. V shed 3 bases and J 3 bases; nucleotides not matched to a gene: 3. Looked up from germline, CDR1 is GKSSPN and CDR2 is SITVG. The CDR3 DNA, read in part, is TGTGCCTGGAGCCAGGGACTGGGGGGCTAT. Protein product: CAWSQGLGGY. The full CDR3 is CAWSQGLGGYEQYF.

This clone was seen ten or more times. Gene names denote mouse genes. The CDR3 goes on 4 residues after the read ends, and that part is filled in from the germline J gene. The chain links TRBV13-3 to TRBJ2-1, with D uncertain. Germline V lookup: CDR1 NNHDY, CDR2 SYVADS. V lost 0 bases, J lost 4 bases, and 2 bases lay in between. The CDR3 extends over 12 amino acids. CDR3 DNA, as far as it was read: TGTGCCAGCAGTGATGTGTATGCT. Translation gives CASSDVYA. The entire CDR3 is CASSDVYAEQFF.

This clone was recorded a few times. Germline and genes here are mouse. The observed sequence ends 4 residues before the CDR3 terminus, with the missing tail filled in from the germline J gene. The chain recombines TRBV14 with TRBJ2-1; 10 nucleotides agree with TRBD2. The V gene end was trimmed by 3 bases and the J gene end by 2 bases; junction bases not matched to a gene: 2. The germline V gene has CDR1 SGHDT and CDR2 FRDEAV. The CDR3 extends over 15 amino acids. The CDR3 DNA, read in part, is TGTGCCAGCAGTTCGGACTGGGGGTACTATGCT. Residues: CASSSDWGYYA. The entire CDR3 protein reads CASSSDWGYYAEQFF.

Comments on this clone: Gene names are mouse gene names. The chain's CDR3 is CASNGGGRQDTQYF. The part of the CDR3 DNA that was read is TGTGCCAGCAACGGAGGGGGCAGACAAGAC. The chain has TRBV19 and TRBJ2-5; D may be TRBD1 (7 bases). The read ends 4 residues shy of where the CDR3 ends; the end is completed using the germline J gene. In germline, CDR1 is FNHDT, CDR2 SITEND (reference sequence). With 6 bases removed from V and 3 bases from J, the gap between germline ends came to 14 bases. The CDR3 extends over 14 amino acids.